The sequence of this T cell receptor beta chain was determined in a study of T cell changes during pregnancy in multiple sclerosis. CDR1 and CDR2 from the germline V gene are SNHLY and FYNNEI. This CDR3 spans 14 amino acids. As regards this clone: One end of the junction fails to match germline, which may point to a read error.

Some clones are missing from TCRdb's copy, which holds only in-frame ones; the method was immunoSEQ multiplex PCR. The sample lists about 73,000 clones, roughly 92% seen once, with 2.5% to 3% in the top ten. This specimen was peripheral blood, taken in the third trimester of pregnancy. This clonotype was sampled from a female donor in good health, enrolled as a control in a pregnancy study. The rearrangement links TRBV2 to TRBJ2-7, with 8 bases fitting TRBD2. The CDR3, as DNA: TGTGCCAGCACTGAAGCGGGAGAGGTCTACGAGCAGTACTTC. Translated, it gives CASTEAGEVYEQYF.